The following is a T cell receptor (beta chain) sequence with its context. Produced via immunoSEQ multiplex PCR; TCRdb's table is partial and in-frame only. The sample includes about 2 million clones, over 85% of them seen just once. The CDR3 extends over 13 amino acids. Germline V gene sequence: CDR1 SGHRS, CDR2 YFSETQ. V lost 0 bases, J lost 8 bases, and 9 bases lay in between. This sample is drawn from a study of shared clonotypes between healthy human individuals. Sequencing input: naive CD4+ T cells sorted from blood. Subset defined: CD45RA+ positively selected. The sequence derives from a man between 18 and 35 years old in good health. V is TRBV5-1 and J is TRBJ2-1; D unclear. This chain's CDR3 is CASSLGTQDEQFF. CDR3 DNA sequence: TGCGCCAGCAGCTTGGGTACCCAGGATGAGCAGTTCTTC.